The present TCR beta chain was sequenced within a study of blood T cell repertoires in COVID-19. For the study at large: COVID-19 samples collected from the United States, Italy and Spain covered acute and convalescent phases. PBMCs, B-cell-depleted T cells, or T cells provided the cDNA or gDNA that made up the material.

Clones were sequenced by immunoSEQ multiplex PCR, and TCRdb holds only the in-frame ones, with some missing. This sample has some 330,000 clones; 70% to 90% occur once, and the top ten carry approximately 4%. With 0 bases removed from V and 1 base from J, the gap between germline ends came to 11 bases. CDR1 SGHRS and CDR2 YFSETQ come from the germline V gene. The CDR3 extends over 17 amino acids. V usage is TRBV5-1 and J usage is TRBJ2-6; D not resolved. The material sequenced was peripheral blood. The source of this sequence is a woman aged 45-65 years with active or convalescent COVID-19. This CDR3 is CASSLEPWSSGANVLTF. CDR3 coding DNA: TGCGCCAGCAGCTTGGAGCCATGGTCTTCTGGGGCCAACGTCCTGACTTTC.